This T cell receptor beta chain was recovered during a study of OX40 agonist ivuxolimab in advanced cancers. The table came from immunoSEQ multiplex PCR; TCRdb's copy has only in-frame clones and leaves some out. This sample carries about 81,000 clones, approximately 85% of them seen once, and the ten largest clones take around 0.2%. CDR1 and CDR2 from the germline V gene are ENHRY and SYGVKD. Unmatched junction bases numbered 1, after V lost 2 bases and J lost 3 bases. The CDR3 extends over 14 amino acids. Material: CD4+ or CD8+ T cells sorted from blood, obtained in a trial of the OX40 agonist ivuxolimab. This chain connects TRBV10-3 to TRBJ1-1, with TRBD1 matching over 9 bases. The TCR sequence derives from an adult with an advanced solid tumor such as melanoma, head and neck, liver or kidney cancer. CDR3 DNA sequence: TGTGCCATCAGTGAGGGACAGGGGTACACTGAAGCTTTCTTT. This codes for CAISEGQGYTEAFF.